This T cell receptor beta chain was identified in a study of cytomegalovirus exposure and HLA in healthy donors. Study-wide findings and caveats: The listing of roughly 160 TCR beta chains classed them as cytomegalovirus-associated. The likely explanation for a cluster of highly shared sequence variants was sequencing artifact. Later analysis associated a missense DCLRE1C variant with TCR beta V- and J-gene trimming.

Trimming removed 4 bases from V and 6 bases from J; junction bases left unmatched: 10. The CDR3 is 16 amino acids. CDR1 SGHDT and CDR2 YYEEEE come from the germline V gene. Samples came from healthy bone marrow donors. Worth noting for this clone: Its antigen is as yet unknown.

60 Vbeta and 13 Jbeta primers were used in PCR. Sequencing used immunoSEQ multiplex PCR; TCRdb keeps in-frame clones, though not all of them. The sample has some 150,000 clones; over 80% are singletons. This receptor was obtained from a man aged 40-49 years in good health and CMV-seronegative. The rearrangement joins TRBV5-6 to TRBJ2-7; 13 positions agree with TRBD2. The specimen was PBMCs. CDR3 in amino acids: CASSLAGLAGVGEQYF. Written as DNA, the CDR3 is TGTGCCAGCAGCCTCGCTGGACTAGCGGGAGTAGGCGAGCAGTACTTC.